The T cell receptor (beta chain) described here comes from a study of T cell responses to AZD1222 COVID-19 vaccine. This clone was recorded once. Sequencing used immunoSEQ multiplex PCR; TCRdb keeps in-frame clones, though not all of them. The repertoire has some 130,000 clones, approximately 92% of them found once; the top ten carry around 6.5%. This sample comprised peripheral blood, obtained 28 days after the second AZD1222 dose. The TCR was taken from an adult who received the AZD1222 COVID-19 vaccine.

CDR3 sequence (DNA): TGTGCCAGCAGCTTGGGGGGAGTCGGCTCCTACAATGAGCAGTTCTTC. This sequence encodes CASSLGGVGSYNEQFF. V gene TRBV5-4 combines with J gene TRBJ2-1; a possible D gene is TRBD2 (5 bases). The CDR3 extends over 16 amino acids. The germline V and J ends were trimmed by 0 bases and 0 bases, with 10 bases remaining between them. Germline CDR1 and CDR2: SGHNT and YYREEE (reference sequence).